Listed below are T cell receptor beta chains from one sample, sequenced in a study of blood T cell repertoires in COVID-19. Clones were sequenced by immunoSEQ multiplex PCR, and TCRdb holds only the in-frame ones, with some missing. The sample holds about half a million clones, approximately 85% seen once. Sequencing was done on a sample of peripheral blood. The receptors originated from a human donor in a cohort sampled during active COVID-19. The CDR3 runs from the conserved cysteine through the conserved F or W. D genes are given only for firm matches. Expanded clones are given a class, and other clones once, few, many or no size at all.

V gene: TRBV28; clone size: many; J gene: TRBJ2-7; D gene: TRBD1; CDR3 DNA: TGTGCCAGCAGTCCCCCCCGCGATCGGGACAGCCTGTGGTTC; CDR3 protein: CASSPPRDRDSLWF
V gene: TRBV10-1; clone size: NA; J gene: TRBJ2-3; D gene: NA; CDR3 DNA: TGCGCCAGCAGTGCGGGGGAGCCAGATACGCAGTATTTT; CDR3 protein: CASSAGEPDTQYF
V gene: TRBV18; clone size: NA; J gene: TRBJ2-5; D gene: NA; CDR3 DNA: TGTGCCAGCTCTTCGGGGTTGCAAGAGACCCAGTACTTC; CDR3 protein: CASSSGLQETQYF
V gene: TRBV18; clone size: NA; J gene: TRBJ1-1; D gene: TRBD1; CDR3 DNA: TGTGCCAGCTCACAGGGACAGGTGAACACTGAAGCTTTCTTT; CDR3 protein: CASSQGQVNTEAFF
V gene: TRBV12-3/TRBV12-4; clone size: NA; J gene: TRBJ1-5; D gene: NA; CDR3 DNA: TGTGCCAGCAGTTTCCCTGGGGCCCAGCCCCAGCATTTT; CDR3 protein: CASSFPGAQPQHF
V gene: TRBV5-1; clone size: NA; J gene: TRBJ2-1; D gene: NA; CDR3 DNA: TGCGCCAGCAGCTTTGACGGGAGCTCCTACAATGAGCAGTTCTTC; CDR3 protein: CASSFDGSSYNEQFF
V gene: TRBV3-1/TRBV3-2; clone size: NA; J gene: TRBJ2-7; D gene: TRBD2; CDR3 DNA: TGTGCCAGCACCGATAGGGGAGGGGAGCACGAGCAGTACTTC; CDR3 protein: CASTDRGGEHEQYF
V gene: TRBV5-1; clone size: few; J gene: TRBJ2-7; D gene: NA; CDR3 DNA: TGCGCCAGCAGCCCCGGACAGACAAGCTTCCACGAGCAGTACTTC; CDR3 protein: CASSPGQTSFHEQYF
V gene: TRBV5-8; clone size: once; J gene: TRBJ2-5; D gene: TRBD1; CDR3 DNA: TGTGCCAGCAGCTTGGGCAGGGGGCTTTCGGAGACCCAGTACTTC; CDR3 protein: CASSLGRGLSETQYF
V gene: TRBV19; clone size: NA; J gene: TRBJ1-5; D gene: TRBD1; CDR3 DNA: TGTGCCAGTAGACCCCCCGGGACAGGATTCAATCAGCCCCAGCATTTT; CDR3 protein: CASRPPGTGFNQPQHF
V gene: TRBV4-3; clone size: once; J gene: TRBJ2-7; D gene: NA; CDR3 DNA: TGCGCCAGCAGCCAAGATCATGGGCCCTACGAGCAGTACTTC; CDR3 protein: CASSQDHGPYEQYF
V gene: TRBV27; clone size: NA; J gene: TRBJ2-7; D gene: TRBD2; CDR3 DNA: TGTGCCAGCCGTGGGACTAGCGGGATCTACGAGCAGTACTTC; CDR3 protein: CASRGTSGIYEQYF
V gene: TRBV9; clone size: few; J gene: TRBJ2-1; D gene: NA; CDR3 DNA: TGTGCCAGCAGCCCCCGGACTGCGTCCTACAATGAGCAGTTCTTC; CDR3 protein: CASSPRTASYNEQFF
V gene: TRBV6-5; clone size: NA; J gene: TRBJ2-1; D gene: TRBD2; CDR3 DNA: TGTGCCAGCAGCCTCAATCTTGGACTAGCCGCGTCCCAGTTCTTC; CDR3 protein: CASSLNLGLAASQFF
V gene: TRBV20-1; clone size: NA; J gene: TRBJ2-1; D gene: NA; CDR3 DNA: TGCAGTGCTAGTATCGGAGGCCCCAATGAGCAGTTCTTC; CDR3 protein: CSASIGGPNEQFF
V gene: TRBV10-3; clone size: NA; J gene: TRBJ1-1; D gene: TRBD1; CDR3 DNA: TGTGCCATCAGAAAGGACAGGGGTGACACTGAAGCTTTCTTT; CDR3 protein: CAIRKDRGDTEAFF
V gene: TRBV24-1; clone size: NA; J gene: TRBJ2-1; D gene: NA; CDR3 DNA: TGTGCCACCAGTGAAGAGGGTTTACAAGACAATGAGCAGTTCTTC; CDR3 protein: CATSEEGLQDNEQFF
V gene: TRBV6-5; clone size: once; J gene: TRBJ2-7; D gene: NA; CDR3 DNA: TGTGCCAGCAGCCCCTCCCCCACTCATTACGAGCAGTACTTC; CDR3 protein: CASSPSPTHYEQYF
V gene: TRBV19; clone size: NA; J gene: TRBJ1-2; D gene: NA; CDR3 DNA: TGTGCCAGTAGTCTACGTCAGGGCTATGGCTACACCTTC; CDR3 protein: CASSLRQGYGYTF